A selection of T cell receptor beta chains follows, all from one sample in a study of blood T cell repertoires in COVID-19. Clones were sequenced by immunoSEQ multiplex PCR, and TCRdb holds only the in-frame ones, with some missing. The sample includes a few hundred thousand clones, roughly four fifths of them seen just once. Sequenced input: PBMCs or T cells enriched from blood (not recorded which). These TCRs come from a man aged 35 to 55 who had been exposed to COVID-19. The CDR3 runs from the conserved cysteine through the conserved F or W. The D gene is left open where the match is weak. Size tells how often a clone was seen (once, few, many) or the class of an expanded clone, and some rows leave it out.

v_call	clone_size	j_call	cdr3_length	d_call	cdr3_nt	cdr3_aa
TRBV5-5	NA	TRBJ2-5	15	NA	TGTGCCAGCAGCTTGCCCACAGGGCTGGAGGAGACCCAGTACTTC	CASSLPTGLEETQYF
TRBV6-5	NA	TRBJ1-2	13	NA	TGTGCCAGCAGTTACGGGGGGTTCTATGGCTACACCTTC	CASSYGGFYGYTF
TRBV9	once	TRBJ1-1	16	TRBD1	TGTGCCAGCAGCGCGGACAGGGGGCGCGGTCTCACTGAAGCTTTCTTT	CASSADRGRGLTEAFF
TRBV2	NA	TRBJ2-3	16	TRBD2	TGTGCCAGCACCGGAAGTCTAGCGGCGGGCACAGATACGCAGTATTTT	CASTGSLAAGTDTQYF
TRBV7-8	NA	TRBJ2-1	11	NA	TGTGCCAGCAGCCCCCGTAGTGAGCAGTTCTTC	CASSPRSEQFF
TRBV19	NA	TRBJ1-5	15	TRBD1	TGTGCCAGTAGTAGGGGACAGGGCACCAATCAGCCCCAGCATTTT	CASSRGQGTNQPQHF
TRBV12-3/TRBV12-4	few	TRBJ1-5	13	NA	TGTGCCAGCAGTCGCGGGGATGGGAAGCCCCAGCATTTT	CASSRGDGKPQHF
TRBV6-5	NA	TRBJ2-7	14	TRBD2	TGTGCCAGTCTCAGCGGGGAAATAATCTACGAGCAGTACTTC	CASLSGEIIYEQYF
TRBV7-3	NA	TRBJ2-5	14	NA	TGTGCCAGCAGCTTAACTCTCTCGGTGGAGACCCAGTACTTC	CASSLTLSVETQYF
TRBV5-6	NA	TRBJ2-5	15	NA	TGTGCCAGCAGCTTGGACCGGACCGGGAGAGAGACCCAGTACTTC	CASSLDRTGRETQYF
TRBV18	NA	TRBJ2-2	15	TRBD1	TGTGCCAGCTCACCACGACAGGGGTCCACCGGGGAGCTGTTTTTT	CASSPRQGSTGELFF
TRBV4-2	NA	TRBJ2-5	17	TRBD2	TGTGCCAGCAGCCCTTCAGCGGGAGGGGGTGGGGCAGAGACCCAGTACTTC	CASSPSAGGGGAETQYF
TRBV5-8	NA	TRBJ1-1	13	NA	TGTGCCAGCAGCTCCTCCAGGGACACTGAAGCTTTCTTT	CASSSSRDTEAFF
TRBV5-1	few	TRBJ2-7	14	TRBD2	TGCGCCAGCAGCTTCAGCGGGAGCTTGGACGAGCAGTACTTC	CASSFSGSLDEQYF
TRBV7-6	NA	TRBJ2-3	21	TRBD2	TGTGCCAGCAGACGGGGACTAGCGGGAGACCCCGTGGTCAGGAGCACAGATACGCAGTATTTT	CASRRGLAGDPVVRSTDTQYF
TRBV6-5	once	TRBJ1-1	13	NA	TGTGCCAGCAGTTACGAGGGAGGTCGTCAGGCTTTCTTT	CASSYEGGRQAFF
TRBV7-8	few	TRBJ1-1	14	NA	TGTGCCAGCAGCTTAAACAGGTTAGGCACTGAAGCTTTCTTT	CASSLNRLGTEAFF
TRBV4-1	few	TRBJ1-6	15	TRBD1	TGCGCCAGCAGCCAAGAGGACAGGGAGAATTCACCCCTCCACTTT	CASSQEDRENSPLHF
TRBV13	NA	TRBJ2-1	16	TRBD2	TGTGCCAGCGTAACGTGGGGAGGGCCAACTTACAATGAGCAGTTCTTC	CASVTWGGPTYNEQFF
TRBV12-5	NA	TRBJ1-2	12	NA	TGTGCTAGTGGTTTGGAGGACAGACGCTACACCTTC	CASGLEDRRYTF
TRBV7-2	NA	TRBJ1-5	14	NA	TGTGCCAGCAGCTCGGACAGAGCCCGTCAGCCCCAGCATTTT	CASSSDRARQPQHF
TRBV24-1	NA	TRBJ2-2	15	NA	TGTGCCACCAGTAGAAGGGACTCGAACACCGGGGAGCTGTTTTTT	CATSRRDSNTGELFF
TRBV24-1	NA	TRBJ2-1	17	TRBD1	TGTGCCACCAGTGATCGGACAGGCCCTCAACGAACTGGGGAGCAGTTCTTC	CATSDRTGPQRTGEQFF
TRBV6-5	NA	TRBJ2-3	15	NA	TGTGCCAGCATGTCAGGGGTCTCTGGCACAGATACGCAGTATTTT	CASMSGVSGTDTQYF
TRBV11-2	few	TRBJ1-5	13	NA	TGTGCCAGCAGCCAAGGGAGGGATCAGCCCCAGCATTTT	CASSQGRDQPQHF
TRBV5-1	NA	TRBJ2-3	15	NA	TGCGCCAGCAGCTTGGATGGGGGAGGAGGGGATACGCAGTATTTT	CASSLDGGGGDTQYF
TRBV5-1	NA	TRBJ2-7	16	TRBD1	TGCGCCAGCAGCCGGGATGGACAGGCCGGAGCCTACGAGCAGTACTTC	CASSRDGQAGAYEQYF
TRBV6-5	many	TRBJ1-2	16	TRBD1	TGTGCCAGCAGTTACTCACGGACAGGGGGCGGCTATGGCTACACCTTC	CASSYSRTGGGYGYTF
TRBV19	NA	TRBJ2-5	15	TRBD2	TGTGCCAGTAGTATTGTAGGGACTAGCAGAGAGACCCAGTACTTC	CASSIVGTSRETQYF
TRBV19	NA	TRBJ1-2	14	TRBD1	TGTGCCAGTAATATCGGGACAGCTAACTATGGCTACACCTTC	CASNIGTANYGYTF
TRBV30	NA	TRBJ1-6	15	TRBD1	TGTGCCTGGGGTGCTAGGCAGGGGGGAAATTCACCCCTCCACTTT	CAWGARQGGNSPLHF
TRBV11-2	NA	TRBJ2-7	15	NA	TGTGCCAGCAGCTTAGCCGGGGGATATAATGGAGAGCAGTACTTC	CASSLAGGYNGEQYF
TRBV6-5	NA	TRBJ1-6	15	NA	TGTGCCAGCAGTTACAGGAGCTCCTATAATTCACCCCTCCACTTT	CASSYRSSYNSPLHF
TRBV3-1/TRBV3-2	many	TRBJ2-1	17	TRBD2	TGTGCCAGCAGCTTATATACTAGCGGGGTCCTCCACAATGAGCAGTTCTTC	CASSLYTSGVLHNEQFF
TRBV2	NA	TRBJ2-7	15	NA	TGTGCCAGCAGCGGGGGGAGCGGCCGAGGGGGAGAGCAGTACTTC	CASSGGSGRGGEQYF
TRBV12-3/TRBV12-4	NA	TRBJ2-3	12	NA	TGTGCCAGCAGTGTCCCTAACTCTCTGCGGTATTTT	CASSVPNSLRYF
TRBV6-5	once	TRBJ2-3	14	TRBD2	TGTGCCAGCAATCTTCTAGCGGGGTCAGATACGCAGTATTTT	CASNLLAGSDTQYF
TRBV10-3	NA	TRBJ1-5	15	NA	TGTGCCATCAGTGAGGGGGAGGAACGCAATCAGCCCCAGCATTTT	CAISEGEERNQPQHF
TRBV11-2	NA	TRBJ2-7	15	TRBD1	TGTGCCAGCAGCTTAGTACCGGGACAGAACTACGAGCAGTACTTC	CASSLVPGQNYEQYF
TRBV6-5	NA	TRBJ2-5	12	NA	TGTGCCAGCAAATTAACGGGGGAGACCCAGTACTTC	CASKLTGETQYF
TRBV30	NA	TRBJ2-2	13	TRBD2	TGTGCCTTGCGGGAGTTCGGCACCGGGGAGCTGTTTTTT	CALREFGTGELFF
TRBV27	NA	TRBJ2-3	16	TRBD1	TGTGCCAGCAGTTTAATATCGACAGGGGGAACAGATACGCAGTATTTT	CASSLISTGGTDTQYF
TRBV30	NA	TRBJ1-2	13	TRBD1	TGTGCCTGGAGTTCCCGGGACAGTTATGGCTACACCTTC	CAWSSRDSYGYTF
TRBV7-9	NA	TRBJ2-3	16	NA	TGTGCCAGCAGCTCCCTCTTATTGGCTAGCACAGATACGCAGTATTTT	CASSSLLLASTDTQYF
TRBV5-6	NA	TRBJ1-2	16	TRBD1	TGTGCCAGCAGCTTGGAATGGGGACAGCTTAACTATGGCTACACCTTC	CASSLEWGQLNYGYTF
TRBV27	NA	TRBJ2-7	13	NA	TGTGCCAGCAGGAAAGGGGGTACCTACGAGCAGTACTTC	CASRKGGTYEQYF
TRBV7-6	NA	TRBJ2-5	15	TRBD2	TGTGCCAGCAGCTCCTCTAGCGGACCCCAAGAGACCCAGTACTTC	CASSSSSGPQETQYF
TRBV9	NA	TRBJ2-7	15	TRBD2	TGTGCCAGCAGCGCGGGGACTAGCGGCGCCTACGAGCAGTACTTC	CASSAGTSGAYEQYF
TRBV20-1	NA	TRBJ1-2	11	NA	TGCAGTGCTAGACGGGGGAGCGGCTACACCTTC	CSARRGSGYTF
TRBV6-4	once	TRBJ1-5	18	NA	TGTGCCAGCAGTGGCCAACCGGTAGGGGGACATGGTAGTCAGCCCCAGCATTTT	CASSGQPVGGHGSQPQHF
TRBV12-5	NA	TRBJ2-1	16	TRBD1	TGTGCTAGTGGCCGGGGACAGGGGAAACTCTACAATGAGCAGTTCTTC	CASGRGQGKLYNEQFF
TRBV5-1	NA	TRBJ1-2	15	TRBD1	TGCGCCAGCAGCCCCGCCGGGACAGGGGGCGTAGGCTACACCTTC	CASSPAGTGGVGYTF